Listed below are T cell receptor beta chains from one sample, sequenced in a study of blood T cell repertoires in COVID-19. The protocol was immunoSEQ multiplex PCR, while the TCRdb copy is restricted to in-frame clones and leaves out a portion. The sample has some 400,000 clones, 81% seen once. The sequencing sample was made of peripheral blood. The receptors shown here come from a human donor with acute or convalescent COVID-19. The donor label of this sample is uncertain. Both conserved end residues are part of each CDR3. Expanded clones get a size class; other rows say once, few or many, or leave the size out.

v_call | clone_size | cdr3_aa
TRBV5-1 | NA | CASSLGGILSGNTIYF
TRBV2 | NA | CASRGVSGRESYNEQFF
TRBV15 | NA | CATSRELGLIEGRKKLFF
TRBV10-3 | NA | CAISEMGDRAYNEQFF
TRBV12-3/TRBV12-4 | NA | CASSPQGSGGYTF
TRBV14 | NA | CASSPSGRGGGYGYTF
TRBV4-2 | many | CASSQVPTRTTHNEQFF
TRBV11-2 | NA | CASSLTGGGQPQHF
TRBV2 | NA | CASGPGLAGALTKYEQYF
TRBV23-1 | NA | CASSQRRGFHNSPLHF
TRBV3-1/TRBV3-2 | NA | CASSPLQPQHF
TRBV7-9 | NA | CASSHNRPNRGYGYTF
TRBV30 | many | CAWGRSSGELFF
TRBV11-2 | NA | CASRLAAGGLTYEQYF
TRBV14 | NA | CASSQSRNTEAFF
TRBV9 | NA | CASSARLAGGQETQYF
TRBV6-6 | NA | CASSRGTGNSGNQPQHF
TRBV9 | NA | CASSVELAGGPYNEQFF
TRBV12-3/TRBV12-4 | NA | CASSLQGRYEQYF
TRBV4-1 | NA | CASSPGQQGNEKLFF
TRBV5-1 | few | CASSLGTGNYGYTF
TRBV18 | NA | CASSGQGPETQYF
TRBV7-9 | NA | CASSLVSVTDTQYF
TRBV18 | NA | CASSPISGTGNSGNTIYF
TRBV19 | once | CASSIGRTTQETQYF
TRBV4-1 | few | CASSLTDRERGNTIYF
TRBV5-1 | once | CASSSGTGVAEQYF
TRBV5-1 | NA | CASSLDLGTTNEQYF
TRBV5-1 | NA | CASSRRSGGNDEQFF
TRBV5-5 | NA | CASTFSLAKNIQYF
TRBV3-1/TRBV3-2 | NA | CASSQPGLAGARGSGELFF
TRBV12-3/TRBV12-4 | few | CASSSRGFGGYTF
TRBV7-8 | NA | CASSLEEGAWEQFF
TRBV7-9 | NA | CASSSQDRRNEKLFF
TRBV4-2 | once | CASSQRDRKNEKLFF
TRBV7-9 | few | CASSSRRGTLPPSYEQYF
TRBV18 | NA | CASSRGQGTNYGYTF
TRBV18 | NA | CASSPGQGVGYTF
TRBV28 | NA | CASSFRDRANQPQHF
TRBV15 | NA | CATSREGGGPYNEQFF
TRBV2 | NA | CASTLEGGPTEAFF
TRBV6-5 | NA | CASRPAGLVGETQYF
TRBV10-3 | NA | CAISGMSSYNSPLHF
TRBV3-1/TRBV3-2 | NA | CASSQAGGSRVGGYTF
TRBV19 | NA | CASQKTSSSYNEQFF
TRBV11-1 | NA | CASSWTSGDYNEQFF
TRBV27 | NA | CASSFSRQYTEAFF
TRBV19 | NA | CASSPRTGEAFF
TRBV6-5 | NA | CASSLWTSGTDTQYF
TRBV5-1 | NA | CASSIQTGEETQYF
TRBV2 | NA | CASSDTGQGPLSNQPQHF
TRBV5-4 | NA | CASSLELPGAYSPLHF
TRBV19 | NA | CASSPEGTGGFYGYTF
TRBV30 | once | CAWSRGFGGNTEAFF
TRBV10-3 | NA | CAISGQGVNGYTF
TRBV2 | few | CASSELGLAGNEQYF
TRBV4-2 | NA | CASSQKGQPEQFF